The 6 T cell receptor beta chains in this list originate from one sample, sequenced in a study of Tregs in tolerant kidney transplant recipients. Libraries were prepared by immunoSEQ multiplex PCR; TCRdb keeps only in-frame clonotypes and omits some of them. The profile shows about 19,000 clones, about three fifths of them singletons. Antigens of these TCRs are unknown. The sample taken for sequencing was Tregs from blood cultured with allogeneic cells. Receptors originate from a human donor in good health.

About this clone: The junction does not match germline at one end; this may be a read error. The chain is built from TRBV7-7 and TRBJ2-5, with a weak D call TRBD2 (7 bases). CDR3 size: 15 residues. Per the germline V gene, CDR1 is SSHAT and CDR2 is FNYEAQ (reference sequence). CDR3 in DNA: TGTGCTAGCAGCTTAGCTCCGGGGGGCCGGGAGACCCAGTACTTC. Translated, it gives CASSLAPGGRETQYF.

The chain employs TRBV6-5 and TRBJ2-7, with TRBD1 matching 9 bases. Germline CDR1 reads MNHEY; CDR2 reads SVGAGI. The V and J ends lost 6 bases and 5 bases, in that order; junction bases with no gene match: 8. The CDR3 loop spans 14 amino acids. CDR3 sequence (DNA): TGTGCCAGCAGAGACAGGGGGGTTTCTGACGAGCAGTACTTC. It encodes CASRDRGVSDEQYF.

The chain joins TRBV19 to TRBJ1-1, with 7 bases that match TRBD1. Germline-derived CDR1 and CDR2 are LNHDA and SQIVND (reference sequence). V gave up 3 bases and J gave up 1 base; unmatched junction bases: 2. The CDR3 loop spans 14 amino acids. The CDR3 region is CASSIWTGNTEAFF. DNA of the CDR3: TGTGCCAGTAGTATCTGGACAGGGAACACTGAAGCTTTCTTT. Full variable domain (missing parts from reference TRBV19 and TRBJ1-1): DGGITQSPKYLFRKEGQNVTLSCEQNLNHDAMYWYRQDPGQGLRLIYYSQIVNDFQKGDIAEGYSVSREKKESFPLTVTSAQKNPTAFYLCASSIWTGNTEAFFGQGTRLTVV.

The rearrangement links TRBV11-2 to TRBJ1-1; no clear D. Trimming shortened V by 4 bases and J by 10 bases, and 13 bases separated the two germline ends. This CDR3 has 12 residues. Germline V CDR1 and CDR2: SGHAT, FQNNGV. CDR3 nucleotide sequence: TGTGCCAGCAGCTCTAGGCCTCGAGGAGCTTTCTTT. Its translation is CASSSRPRGAFF.

The V call is TRBV18, the J call TRBJ1-1; 8 nucleotides line up with TRBD1. The CDR3 is made up of 14 amino acids. The V gene's germline CDR1 is KGHSH and CDR2 LQKENI. Trimming cost V 5 bases and J 4 bases; bases outside gene matches: 6. The CDR3: CASSSRGPGTEAFF. In nucleotides, the CDR3 is TGTGCCAGCTCAAGCAGGGGGCCGGGCACTGAAGCTTTCTTT.

V gene TRBV5-1 combines with J gene TRBJ1-2; D is possibly TRBD1 (5 bases). With 4 bases removed from V and 4 bases from J, the gap between germline ends came to 11 bases. The CDR3 is 13 residues long. CDR1 SGHRS and CDR2 YFSETQ come from the germline V gene. The CDR3 loop reads CASSTGTFYGYTF. The CDR3, as DNA: TGCGCCAGCAGCACCGGGACTTTCTATGGCTACACCTTC.